This TCR beta chain originates from a study of T-cell reconstitution after alpha-beta-depleted transplantation in children. Unique molecular identifiers were incorporated when the TCRbeta library was constructed. In TCRdb, the PCR reads were re-called with MiXCR into one record per CDR3 protein. This table holds a few hundred thousand distinct CDR3 sequences, 10% found once. There are a few counts of this clonotype. Deletions cut 4 bases from V and 0 bases from J, with 15 bases between. Germline CDR1 is KGHSH and CDR2 is LQKENI. CDR3 size: 16 residues. The sequenced sample was PBMCs from the stem cell graft donor, obtained from the stem cell graft. V usage is TRBV18 and J usage is TRBJ1-2; D is unresolved. This TCR was recovered from a human donor who donated a stem cell graft to a child with acute lymphoblastic leukemia. The CDR3 DNA follows: TGTGCCAGCTCACGGCGACCAGGAGACACTAACTATGGCTACACCTTC. As protein: CASSRRPGDTNYGYTF.